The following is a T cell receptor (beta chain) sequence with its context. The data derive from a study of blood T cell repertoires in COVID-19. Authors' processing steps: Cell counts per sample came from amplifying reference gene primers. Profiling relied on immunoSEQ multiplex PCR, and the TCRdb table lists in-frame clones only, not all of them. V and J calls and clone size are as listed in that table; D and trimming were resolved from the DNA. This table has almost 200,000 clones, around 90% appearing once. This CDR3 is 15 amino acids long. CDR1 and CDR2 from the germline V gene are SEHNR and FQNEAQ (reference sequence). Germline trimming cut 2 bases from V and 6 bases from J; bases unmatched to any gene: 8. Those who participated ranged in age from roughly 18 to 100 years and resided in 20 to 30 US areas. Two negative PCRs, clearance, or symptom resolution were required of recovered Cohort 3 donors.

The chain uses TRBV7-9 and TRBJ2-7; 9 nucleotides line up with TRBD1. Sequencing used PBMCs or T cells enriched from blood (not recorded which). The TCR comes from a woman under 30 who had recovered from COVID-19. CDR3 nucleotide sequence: TGTGCCAGCAGCTTACTGGGACAGGGTAATGGCGAGCAGTACTTC. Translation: CASSLLGQGNGEQYF.